Below, one T cell receptor (beta chain) is given with its context. The antigen is undetermined. The V end lost 5 bases, the J end lost 4 bases, and 20 bases lay between the germline ends. CDR1 and CDR2 (germline): KGHSH, LQKENI. CDR3 size: 17 residues. All of the donors resided in Nashville, Tennessee, and each was a Caucasian adult. This sample is drawn from a study of shared clonotypes between healthy human individuals. Study observations and caveats: In this cohort, only blood was sampled, and tissue repertoires likely differ.

Input per replicate PCR of unsorted PBMC was about 270 ng DNA, corresponding to 25,000 to 30,000 T cell genomes. How the authors handled the data: In the immunoSEQ data, sequences were junction-only and lacked quality scores, so filtering differed. Measured with immunoSEQ multiplex PCR; TCRdb has only the in-frame clones, and not every one. That table supplies the V and J calls and clone size; D and trimming were determined from the DNA. The repertoire holds 400,000 to 600,000 clones, with roughly 83% as singletons. This receptor was taken from a woman aged 35 to 49 in good health. Some clones in this sample may be carry-over from other donors' samples. The chain joins TRBV18 to TRBJ2-2, with D possibly being TRBD2 (6 bases). Sequencing was performed on PBMCs. This CDR3 is CASSSRGRESGTGELFF. The DNA of the CDR3 is TGTGCCAGCTCATCCAGAGGACGGGAGTCGGGCACCGGGGAGCTGTTTTTT.